Following are 28 T cell receptor beta chains from one sample sequenced in a study of blood T cell repertoires in COVID-19. Clones were sequenced by immunoSEQ multiplex PCR, and TCRdb holds only the in-frame ones, with some missing. The sample carries 80,000 to 100,000 clones, over 70% recorded once. The sample consisted of peripheral blood. These receptors came from a man between 60 and 75 years old with acute or convalescent COVID-19.

This rearrangement joins TRBV18 to TRBJ2-2, with 7 bases matching TRBD1. CDR3 length: 15 residues. V shed 3 bases, J shed 3 bases, and the junction held 4 bases outside the gene matches. Germline-derived CDR1 and CDR2 are KGHSH and LQKENI. DNA of the CDR3: TGTGCCAGCTCACCCCGACAGGGCGACACCGGGGAGCTGTTTTTT. This encodes CASSPRQGDTGELFF.

This clone showed up just once. The chain's CDR3 is CASSEFTAGYTF. In DNA, the CDR3 is TGTGCCAGCAGTGAATTTACAGCTGGCTACACCTTC. The chain has TRBV6-1 and TRBJ1-2; D uncertain. This CDR3 contains 12 residues. Per the germline V gene, CDR1 is MNHNS and CDR2 is SASEGT. V gave up 2 bases and J gave up 7 bases, with 8 bases separating them.

V and J are TRBV7-9 and TRBJ2-1; no clear D gene. Germline lookup yields CDR1 SEHNR and CDR2 FQNEAQ (reference sequence). V lost 1 base and J 8 bases, leaving 12 bases between the germline ends. The CDR3 covers 14 residues. CDR3 DNA sequence: TGTGCCAGCAGCTTAGAGGCTAAACGGGATGAGCAGTTCTTC. Its protein is CASSLEAKRDEQFF.

The gene calls are TRBV7-2 and TRBJ1-4; weak D call: TRBD1 (6 bases). This CDR3 comprises 14 residues. Trimming shortened V by 4 bases and J by 3 bases, and 9 bases separated the two germline ends. CDR1 is SGHTA and CDR2 is FQGNSA in the germline V gene. As DNA, the CDR3 is TGTGCCAGCAGCTCGAGGACAGCTAATGAAAAACTGTTTTTT. It specifies CASSSRTANEKLFF.

The chain links TRBV6-2 or TRBV6-3 to TRBJ2-7, with a possible D match to TRBD2 (5 bases). Germline lookup yields CDR1 MNHEY and CDR2 SVGEGT. This CDR3 has 16 residues. Between the trimmed V and J ends, which lost 2 bases and 4 bases, there was a span of 18 bases. Written as DNA, the CDR3 is TGTGCCAGCAGTTACGATGGTCGAGGGAGTCTGTACGAGCAGTACTTC. This translates into CASSYDGRGSLYEQYF.

In its sample, this clone was seen a few times. One end of the junction varies from germline; a read error may be responsible. V gene TRBV7-2 combines with J gene TRBJ2-7; 8 bases map to TRBD2. Germline CDR1 SGHTA, CDR2 FQGNSA. The CDR3 has 13 residues. The DNA for the CDR3 is TGTGCCAGCAGCTTAGATTCGACTAGCGTAAAGTTTTTC. Protein product: CASSLDSTSVKFF.

This chain uses TRBV7-3 with TRBJ2-2; 11 bases fit TRBD2. The CDR3 contains 19 residues. Germline lookup yields CDR1 SGHTA and CDR2 FQGTGA. V lost 5 bases and J lost 2; bases outside the gene matches: 13. CDR3 sequence: CASSPIGLAGSLNTGELFF. In DNA form, the CDR3 reads TGTGCCAGCAGCCCCATAGGACTAGCGGGCTCCCTCAACACCGGGGAGCTGTTTTTT.

The rearrangement links TRBV7-9 to TRBJ1-6, with D possibly TRBD1 on 6 matching bases. This CDR3 is 16 amino acids long. Trimming took 3 bases from V and 6 from J, leaving 15 bases between them. The V gene's germline CDR1 is SEHNR and CDR2 FQNEAQ (reference sequence). The CDR3 nucleotides are TGTGCCAGCAGCTTGCCTGGACAGATCTCTAATTCACCCCTCCACTTT. The encoded protein is CASSLPGQISNSPLHF.

The rearrangement joins TRBV5-4 to TRBJ2-5, with D possibly matching TRBD2 (6 bases). The V and J ends lost 0 bases and 1 base respectively, with 7 bases between them. Germline CDR1 reads SGHNT; CDR2 reads YYREEE (reference sequence). The CDR3 extends over 14 amino acids. The CDR3: CASSLVGGQETQYF. As DNA, the CDR3 is TGTGCCAGCAGCTTGGTGGGGGGCCAAGAGACCCAGTACTTC.

The rearrangement joins TRBV7-9 to TRBJ2-3, with TRBD2 matching over 12 bases. CDR1 is SEHNR, CDR2 FQNEAQ, per germline (reference sequence). V dropped 0 bases and J dropped 2; count of bases not matched to a gene: 3. This CDR3 is built from 17 residues. The CDR3 DNA follows: TGTGCCAGCAGCTTAGCGGCTAGCGGGAGGGACACAGATACGCAGTATTTT. Translation gives CASSLAASGRDTDTQYF.

The V call is TRBV4-3, the J call TRBJ2-5; 12 nucleotides align to TRBD1. Germline CDR1 and CDR2: LGHNA and YSLEER. V dropped 0 bases and J dropped 2; count of bases not matched to a gene: 7. This CDR3 has 18 residues. The CDR3 sequence: CASSQDGGQGARQETQYF. The CDR3 DNA is TGCGCCAGCAGCCAAGATGGGGGACAGGGGGCCCGTCAAGAGACCCAGTACTTC.

The V gene is TRBV28, the J gene TRBJ1-4, with D perhaps TRBD1 (5 bases). Germline CDR1 and CDR2: MDHEN and SYDVKM. The CDR3 runs to 15 residues. V was shortened by 2 bases and J by 8 bases, with 15 bases between the two germline ends. In DNA form, the CDR3 reads TGTGCCAGCAGTTTAGCGAGCCAGGGAGGGGAAAAACTGTTTTTT. It specifies CASSLASQGGEKLFF.

The chain combines TRBV11-3 with TRBJ1-1, with 7 positions matching TRBD1. The CDR3 is made up of 13 amino acids. The J segment lost 3 bases and the V segment lost 10 bases, leaving 8 bases of the junction unmatched. Germline loops: CDR1 SGHNT, CDR2 YENEEA. The CDR3, as DNA: TGTGCCATCCATGACAGGGCTGACACTGAAGCTTTCTTT. This encodes CAIHDRADTEAFF.

The rearrangement joins TRBV27 to TRBJ2-7; 12 bases are shared with TRBD2. Germline CDR1 MNHEY, CDR2 SMNVEV (reference sequence). V shed 6 bases and J 2 bases; nucleotides not matched to a gene: 5. The CDR3 covers 15 residues. This CDR3 is CASSLGLAGTYEQYF. In nucleotides, the CDR3 is TGTGCCAGCAGCTTAGGACTAGCGGGGACCTACGAGCAGTACTTC.

The chain combines TRBV6-1 with TRBJ1-5, with TRBD1 identical over 7 bases. Germline V gene sequence: CDR1 MNHNS, CDR2 SASEGT. CDR3 length equals 14 residues. The V gene end was trimmed by 0 bases and the J gene end by 7 bases; junction bases not matched to a gene: 3. CDR3 bases: TGTGCCAGCAGTGAAGCCCAGGGGGGACAGCCCCAGCATTTT. Translated: CASSEAQGGQPQHF.

The chain has TRBV27 and TRBJ2-3; 7 bases map to TRBD2. This CDR3 is built from 13 residues. Per the germline V gene, CDR1 is MNHEY and CDR2 is SMNVEV (reference sequence). J gave up 13 bases and V 5 bases, and 12 bases lay outside the gene matches. The CDR3 DNA sequence: TGTGCCAGCAGTCCGTACTGGGGGGAGGGCGAGTATTTT. This codes for CASSPYWGEGEYF.

The chain carries TRBV30 and TRBJ2-7; D possibly corresponds to TRBD1 (6 bases). The CDR3 has 14 amino acids. Germline assignment: CDR1 GTSNPN and CDR2 SVGIG (reference sequence). Deletions cut 4 bases from V and 0 bases from J, with 13 bases between. CDR3 protein: CAWTPGTNSYEQYF. The CDR3 DNA is TGTGCCTGGACCCCCGGGACAAACTCCTACGAGCAGTACTTC.

V is TRBV18 and J is TRBJ1-4; 8 nucleotides agree with TRBD1. With 2 bases clipped from V and 3 bases from J, the junction kept 2 bases outside the gene matches. The germline CDR1 and CDR2 sequences are KGHSH and LQKENI. CDR3 length: 15 amino acids. The CDR3 region is CASSPRDRPNEKLFF. The CDR3 DNA follows: TGTGCCAGCTCACCAAGGGACAGGCCTAATGAAAAACTGTTTTTT.

The chain's CDR3 is CASSPTGTGADTQYF. For the CDR3, the DNA is TGTGCCAGCAGCCCCACCGGGACAGGGGCAGATACGCAGTATTTT. V usage is TRBV4-2 and J usage is TRBJ2-3; 10 bases are shared with TRBD1. V gave up 4 bases and J gave up 4 bases; unmatched junction bases: 5. The germline gives CDR1 LGHNA, CDR2 YNFKEQ. The CDR3 covers 15 residues.

This chain connects TRBV5-8 to TRBJ2-7; 7 nucleotides line up with TRBD2. The CDR3 is 15 amino acids. Germline values: CDR1 SGHTS, CDR2 YDEGEE. Germline trimming cut 4 bases from V and 2 bases from J; bases unmatched to any gene: 9. This CDR3 reads CASSTTSVHTYEQYF. The CDR3 DNA follows: TGTGCCAGCAGCACAACTAGCGTGCACACCTACGAGCAGTACTTC.

The chain has TRBV28 and TRBJ2-7; the match to TRBD2 covers 15 bases. The CDR3 runs 19 residues. Unmatched junction bases numbered 11, after V lost 1 base and J lost 4 bases. Germline V gene data show CDR1 as MDHEN and CDR2 as SYDVKM. CDR3 DNA sequence: TGTGCCAGCAGTTTATTTGGGACTAGCGGGAGGAAGTCAATTTACGAGCAGTACTTC. Translation: CASSLFGTSGRKSIYEQYF.

This sequence joins TRBV2 and TRBJ2-4; D ambiguous. Trimming pared 1 base from V and 13 bases from J, leaving 14 bases between. Germline V gene data show CDR1 as SNHLY and CDR2 as FYNNEI. The CDR3 sequence is 13 residues long. CDR3 protein: CASSEVAPGSQYF. Written as DNA, the CDR3 is TGTGCCAGCAGTGAAGTTGCCCCGGGTTCACAGTACTTC.

The J gene is TRBJ2-3, the V gene TRBV28, with D possibly being TRBD2 (5 bases). Germline CDR1 is MDHEN and CDR2 is SYDVKM. Trimming cost V 3 bases and J 0 bases, with 13 bases left between them. CDR3 length equals 16 residues. CDR3 coding DNA: TGTGCCAGCAGTTTCACGCTAGCCCCTAGCACAGATACGCAGTATTTT. This gives the protein CASSFTLAPSTDTQYF.

The chain links TRBV10-1 to TRBJ1-1; D unclear. V lost 2 bases, J lost 4 bases, and 14 bases lay in between. Germline assignment: CDR1 WNHNN and CDR2 SYGVQD (reference sequence). The CDR3 runs to 15 residues. The CDR3 DNA is TGCGCCAGCAGTGAGAGTATAGGGAGATCCACTGAAGCTTTCTTT. It encodes CASSESIGRSTEAFF.

The genes are TRBV9 and TRBJ2-2; 8 positions match TRBD1. This CDR3 region has 16 residues. Trimming took 3 bases from V and 0 from J; bases not matched to a gene: 4. Germline V CDR1 and CDR2: SGDLS, YYNGEE. The chain's CDR3 is CASSARDRTNTGELFF. CDR3 coding DNA: TGTGCCAGCAGCGCCCGGGACAGGACGAACACCGGGGAGCTGTTTTTT.

V and J are TRBV30 and TRBJ2-4, with 9 nucleotides matching TRBD1. V lost 3 bases and J lost 3; bases outside the gene matches: 6. The CDR3 runs to 15 residues. Germline CDR1 GTSNPN, CDR2 SVGIG (reference sequence). The CDR3 sequence: CAWRGTGLGKNIQYF. CDR3 coding DNA: TGTGCCTGGAGAGGGACAGGGTTAGGCAAAAACATTCAGTACTTC.

The gene calls are TRBV6-4 and TRBJ2-7; unclear D gene. Deletions cut 0 bases from V and 6 bases from J, with 12 bases between. This CDR3 has 14 amino acids. CDR1 and CDR2 (germline): MRHNA, SNTAGT. This CDR3 reads CASSDSSLGTEQYF. The CDR3 bases are TGTGCCAGCAGTGACTCGAGTCTAGGAACCGAGCAGTACTTC.

The V call is TRBV27, the J call TRBJ2-7; D remains unclear. This CDR3 has 14 amino acids. Germline V gene sequence: CDR1 MNHEY, CDR2 SMNVEV (reference sequence). V lost 1 base and J 2 bases, leaving 9 bases between the germline ends. CDR3 residues: CASSLWQVPYEQYF. CDR3 DNA: TGTGCCAGCAGTTTATGGCAGGTACCCTACGAGCAGTACTTC.